This entry features one T cell receptor (beta chain) sequence. This entry belongs to a study of cytomegalovirus exposure and HLA in healthy donors. It was with 60 Vbeta and 13 Jbeta primers that the PCR ran. Sequencing was performed with immunoSEQ multiplex PCR; in TCRdb, only in-frame clones are kept and a portion is missing. In the table there are 90,000 to 120,000 clones, approximately 70% of which are singletons. Germline lookup yields CDR1 SGHTA and CDR2 FQGTGA. V was pared by 3 bases and J by 3 bases, with 11 bases between. There are 14 residues in the CDR3. The chain uses TRBV7-3 and TRBJ1-1; D remains ambiguous. This clonotype was sampled from a man between 35 and 55 years old in good health and CMV-seropositive. The sample consisted of PBMCs. CDR3 sequence reads: CASSLRPADTEAFF. The DNA of the CDR3 is TGTGCCAGCAGCTTGAGGCCGGCCGACACTGAAGCTTTCTTT. Full variable domain (missing parts from reference TRBV7-3 and TRBJ1-1): GAGVSQTPSNKVTEKGKYVELRCDPISGHTALYWYRQSLGQGPEFLIYFQGTGAADDSGLPNDRFFAVRPEGSVSTLKIQRTERGDSAVYLCASSLRPADTEAFFGQGTRLTVV.